The entry below gives a single TCR beta chain sequence along with its context. Its antigen is unknown. RNA transcripts gave rise to amplified TCR beta CDR3 regions. The primer set for the first-round RT-PCR of the TCR CDR3 was HTBI. Each CDR3 protein gets one entry after TCRdb re-called the multiplex PCR reads with MiXCR. The sample holds around 700,000 distinct CDR3 sequences; roughly a sixth are singletons and the top ten take around 17%. This sample was included in a study of T cells in Graves' hyperthyroidism and ophthalmopathy. The study, taken as a whole, reports: Model output signaled ophthalmopathy a median 6.5 months ahead of onset. Among thyroid clonotypes expanded above 0.001, most also appeared in blood.

This CDR3 has 15 amino acids. Germline V lookup: CDR1 SGHRS, CDR2 YFSETQ. The J segment lost 7 bases and the V segment lost 2 bases, leaving 6 bases of the junction unmatched. Uncontrolled infection, other autoimmune disease, pregnancy or lactation disqualified patients from enrolment. Preceding any ophthalmopathy symptoms, the blood sample dates from first hyperthyroidism diagnosis. This sequence was found in a woman in her fifties or sixties with Graves' hyperthyroidism that later progressed to Graves' ophthalmopathy. Material: blood. J is TRBJ1-4 and V is TRBV5-1; 9 nucleotides agree with TRBD1. The CDR3 region is CASSFNGQGTEKLFF. For the CDR3, the DNA is TGCGCCAGCAGCTTTAACGGACAGGGGACTGAAAAACTGTTTTTT. The whole variable domain, filled in from reference TRBV5-1 and TRBJ1-4, reads KAGVTQTPRYLIKTRGQQVTLSCSPISGHRSVSWYQQTPGQGLQFLFEYFSETQRNKGNFPGRFSGRQFSNSRSEMNVSTLELGDSALYLCASSFNGQGTEKLFFGSGTQLSVL.